This entry lists 18 T cell receptor beta chains sequenced from one sample in a study of blood T cell repertoires in COVID-19. Method: immunoSEQ multiplex PCR; TCRdb's copy keeps in-frame clones and lacks some. The table records 310,000 or so clones, roughly 89% of them present only once. Sequencing used PBMCs or T cells enriched from blood (not recorded which). The receptor source for this set is a woman aged 18-30 years with acute COVID-19.

The V gene is TRBV9, the J gene TRBJ1-1; unclear D gene. The V end lost 4 bases, the J end lost 1 base, and 14 bases lay between the germline ends. The CDR3 covers 15 residues. The germline gives CDR1 SGDLS, CDR2 YYNGEE. CDR3 residues: CASSPPPTGNTEAFF. CDR3 in DNA: TGTGCCAGCAGCCCCCCCCCGACGGGGAACACTGAAGCTTTCTTT.

The genes are TRBV18 and TRBJ2-7; maybe TRBD1 (6 bases). Looked up from germline, CDR1 is KGHSH and CDR2 is LQKENI. The CDR3 has 14 amino acids. V was pared by 1 base and J by 6 bases, with 13 bases between. The DNA of the CDR3 is TGTGCCAGCTCACCACGGGACACTATTAGCGAGCAGTACTTC. Its protein product is CASSPRDTISEQYF.

This clone appeared a single time. The chain uses TRBV18 and TRBJ1-1; D is perhaps TRBD1 (5 bases). This CDR3 has 15 residues. Trimming removed 4 bases from V and 6 bases from J, with 18 bases in between. Per germline, CDR1 KGHSH and CDR2 LQKENI. CDR3 bases: TGTGCCAGCTCACGCTTCATGGACACCAACCCTGAAGCTTTCTTT. As protein: CASSRFMDTNPEAFF.

V is TRBV18 and J is TRBJ1-2, with unresolved D. Trimming removed 3 bases from V and 3 bases from J, with 11 bases in between. CDR1 is KGHSH and CDR2 is LQKENI in the germline V gene. There are 14 residues in the CDR3. The CDR3 here is CASSPAGGDYGYTF. Here the CDR3 DNA reads TGTGCCAGCTCACCGGCAGGCGGGGACTATGGCTACACCTTC.

This clone was recorded only once. The chain uses TRBV10-1 and TRBJ2-5; TRBD1 matches at 8 bases. V gave up 2 bases and J gave up 2 bases; unmatched junction bases: 10. The CDR3 loop spans 17 amino acids. Germline V CDR1 and CDR2: WNHNN, SYGVQD (reference sequence). This CDR3 is CASSERIPGTGQETQYF. The CDR3 nucleotides read TGCGCCAGCAGTGAGCGAATTCCCGGGACAGGACAAGAGACCCAGTACTTC.

This clone was found once. DNA of the CDR3: TGTGCCTCAAAGTCCGGGACAGACTCCTACGAGCAGTACTTC. Its translation is CASKSGTDSYEQYF. This chain uses TRBV19 with TRBJ2-7, with 7 positions matching TRBD1. V was pared by 11 bases and J by 0 bases, with 10 bases of the junction left unmatched. This CDR3 has 14 amino acids. Per germline, CDR1 LNHDA and CDR2 SQIVND (reference sequence). Together with reference TRBV19 and TRBJ2-7, the CDR3 gives the full variable domain: DGGITQSPKYLFRKEGQNVTLSCEQNLNHDAMYWYRQDPGQGLRLIYYSQIVNDFQKGDIAEGYSVSREKKESFPLTVTSAQKNPTAFYLCASKSGTDSYEQYFGPGTRLTVT.

This rearrangement joins TRBV4-1 to TRBJ1-5, with D perhaps matching TRBD1 (6 bases). The CDR3 loop spans 15 amino acids. Germline V lookup: CDR1 MGHRA, CDR2 YSYEKL. Trimming cost V 0 bases and J 6 bases, with 12 bases left between them. CDR3 DNA: TGCGCCAGCAGCCAAGATCCCGCCAGGGGTCAGCCCCAGCATTTT. Residues: CASSQDPARGQPQHF.

This chain connects TRBV6-6 to TRBJ2-1, with 7 bases lining up with TRBD2. Germline V lookup: CDR1 MNHNY, CDR2 SVGAGI (reference sequence). The CDR3 runs to 15 residues. The J segment lost 6 bases and the V segment lost 7 bases, leaving 12 bases of the junction unmatched. The CDR3 here is CASMLRETGRNEQFF. CDR3 sequence (DNA): TGTGCCAGCATGTTGCGGGAGACGGGCCGCAATGAGCAGTTCTTC.

The chain joins TRBV9 to TRBJ2-1, with no clear D. Trimming removed 4 bases from V and 0 bases from J, with 11 bases in between. The CDR3 runs to 15 residues. CDR1 is SGDLS, CDR2 YYNGEE, per germline. CDR3 nucleotides: TGTGCCAGCAGCCCCCAACTGAGCTCCTACAATGAGCAGTTCTTC. Translating it yields CASSPQLSSYNEQFF. The full variable domain, in which reference TRBV9 and TRBJ2-1 provide the parts outside the CDR3, is DSGVTQTPKHLITATGQRVTLRCSPRSGDLSVYWYQQSLDQGLQFLIQYYNGEERAKGNILERFSAQQFPDLHSELNLSSLELGDSALYFCASSPQLSSYNEQFFGPGTRLTVL.

This clone was seen only once. This chain links TRBV27 with TRBJ1-5; D unclear. CDR3 length: 14 amino acids. Germline V CDR1 and CDR2: MNHEY, SMNVEV (reference sequence). Trimming took 4 bases from V and 0 from J, leaving 7 bases between them. The CDR3 region is CASSSHNSNQPQHF. For the CDR3, the DNA is TGTGCCAGCAGTTCTCACAATAGCAATCAGCCCCAGCATTTT.

The chain's CDR3 is CAWTDRAYEQYF. CDR3 bases: TGTGCCTGGACCGACAGGGCCTACGAGCAGTACTTC. The chain employs TRBV30 and TRBJ2-7; the match to TRBD1 covers 7 bases. Looked up from germline, CDR1 is GTSNPN and CDR2 is SVGIG (reference sequence). The CDR3 is made up of 12 amino acids. V was pared by 4 bases and J by 2 bases, with 2 bases of the junction left unmatched. The full variable domain, completed using reference TRBV30 and TRBJ2-7, is SQTIHQWPATLVQPVGSPLSLECTVEGTSNPNLYWYRQAAGRGLQLLFYSVGIGQISSEVPQNLSASRPQDRQFILSSKKLLLSDSGFYLCAWTDRAYEQYFGPGTRLTVT.

The rearrangement links TRBV7-9 to TRBJ2-1; 9 nucleotides align to TRBD2. The trim removed 4 bases at V and 4 bases at J, leaving 8 bases unmatched. CDR1 is SEHNR, CDR2 FQNEAQ, per germline (reference sequence). There are 16 residues in the CDR3. Here the CDR3 reads CASSSTRAGGYNEQFF. The CDR3 nucleotides read TGTGCCAGCAGCTCCACTAGAGCGGGAGGATACAATGAGCAGTTCTTC.

The chain has TRBV27 and TRBJ2-3; TRBD2 aligns across 9 bases. V was clipped by 6 bases and J by 4 bases; unmatched bases: 11. The germline V gene encodes CDR1 MNHEY and CDR2 SMNVEV (reference sequence). The CDR3 is 16 residues long. This CDR3 reads CASRSLAGEAPDTQYF. CDR3 bases: TGTGCCAGCAGATCGTTAGCGGGAGAGGCCCCAGATACGCAGTATTTT.

The chain is built from TRBV2 and TRBJ1-2, with D perhaps TRBD1 (6 bases). The CDR3 spans 15 residues. Deletions cut 4 bases from V and 5 bases from J, with 17 bases between. The germline gives CDR1 SNHLY, CDR2 FYNNEI. For the CDR3, the DNA is TGTGCCAGCAGTGCATCGACAGGCCCTGGGTATGGCTACACCTTC. Translated: CASSASTGPGYGYTF.

This clone has just one count. The chain combines TRBV4-3 with TRBJ2-3, with 8 bases aligning to TRBD2. Germline CDR1 LGHNA, CDR2 YSLEER. The V segment lost 3 bases and the J segment 0 bases; nucleotides outside the gene matches: 2. CDR3 length: 15 residues. The CDR3 protein is CASSHTSGSTDTQYF. The DNA for the CDR3 is TGCGCCAGCAGCCATACTAGCGGAAGCACAGATACGCAGTATTTT.

The chain carries TRBV7-6 and TRBJ1-1, with D perhaps matching TRBD1 (6 bases). Per the germline V gene, CDR1 is SGHVS and CDR2 is FNYEAQ. Trimming left V 6 bases short and J 2 bases short, with 7 bases between. CDR3 length: 12 residues. CDR3 sequence reads: CASRGQNTEAFF. In DNA, the CDR3 is TGTGCCAGCAGGGGACAAAACACTGAAGCTTTCTTT. The full variable domain, its missing parts supplied by reference TRBV7-6 and TRBJ1-1, is GAGVSQSPRYKVTKRGQDVALRCDPISGHVSLYWYRQALGQGPEFLTYFNYEAQQDKSGLPNDRFSAERPEGSISTLTIQRTEQRDSAMYRCASRGQNTEAFFGQGTRLTVV.

This clone was found a few times. The chain carries TRBV2 and TRBJ1-2; the D gene is possibly TRBD1 (5 bases). This CDR3 has 13 residues. Germline V gene data show CDR1 as SNHLY and CDR2 as FYNNEI. Trimming took 6 bases from V and 4 from J, leaving 12 bases between them. The CDR3 protein is CASSVDSFYGYTF. CDR3 coding DNA: TGTGCCAGCAGCGTTGACAGTTTCTATGGCTACACCTTC.

The chain combines TRBV29-1 with TRBJ2-1, with TRBD2 matching over 7 bases. V lost 0 bases, J lost 2 bases, and 7 bases stayed unmatched. Germline V CDR1 and CDR2: SQVTM, ANQGSEA. CDR3 length: 16 amino acids. CDR3: CSVEDPIAGTYNEQFF. Here the CDR3 DNA reads TGCAGCGTTGAAGATCCGATAGCGGGCACCTACAATGAGCAGTTCTTC.